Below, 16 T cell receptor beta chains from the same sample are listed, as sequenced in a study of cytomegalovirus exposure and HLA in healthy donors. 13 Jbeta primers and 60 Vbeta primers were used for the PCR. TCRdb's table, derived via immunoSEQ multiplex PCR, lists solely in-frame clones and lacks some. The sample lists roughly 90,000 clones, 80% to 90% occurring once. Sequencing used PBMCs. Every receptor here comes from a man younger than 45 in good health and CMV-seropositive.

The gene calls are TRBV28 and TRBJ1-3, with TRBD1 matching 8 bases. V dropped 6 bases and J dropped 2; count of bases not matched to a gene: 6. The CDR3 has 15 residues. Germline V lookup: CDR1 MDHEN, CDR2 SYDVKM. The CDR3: CASRSQGAPGNTIYF. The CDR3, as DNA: TGTGCCAGCAGGTCTCAGGGGGCGCCTGGAAACACCATATATTTT.

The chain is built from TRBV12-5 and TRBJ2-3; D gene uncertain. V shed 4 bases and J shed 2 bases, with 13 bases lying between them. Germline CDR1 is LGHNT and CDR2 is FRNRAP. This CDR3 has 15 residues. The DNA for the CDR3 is TGTGCTAGTGGTTCCGGTACGCCCCACACAGATACGCAGTATTTT. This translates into CASGSGTPHTDTQYF. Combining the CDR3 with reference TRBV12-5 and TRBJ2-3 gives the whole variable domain DARVTQTPRHKVTEMGQEVTMRCQPILGHNTVFWYRQTMMQGLELLAYFRNRAPLDDSGMPKDRFSAEMPDATLATLKIQPSEPRDSAVYFCASGSGTPHTDTQYFGPGTRLTVL.

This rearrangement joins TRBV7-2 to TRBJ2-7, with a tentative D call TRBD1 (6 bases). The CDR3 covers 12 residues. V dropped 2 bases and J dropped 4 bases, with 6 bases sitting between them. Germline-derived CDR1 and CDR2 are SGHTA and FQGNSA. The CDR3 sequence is CASSLTGYEQYF. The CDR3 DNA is TGTGCCAGCAGCTTAACAGGGTACGAGCAGTACTTC.

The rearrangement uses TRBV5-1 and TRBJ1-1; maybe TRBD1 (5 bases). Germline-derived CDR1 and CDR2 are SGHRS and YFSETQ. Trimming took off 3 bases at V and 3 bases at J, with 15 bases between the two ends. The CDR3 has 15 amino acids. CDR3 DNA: TGCGCCAGCAGCTCCTCTGTACAGGTAGACACTGAAGCTTTCTTT. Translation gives CASSSSVQVDTEAFF.

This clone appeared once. This CDR3 reads CASSQEGRGQGETQYF. The CDR3 region has the DNA TGCGCCAGCAGCCAAGAAGGGAGGGGACAGGGAGAGACCCAGTACTTC. The chain recombines TRBV4-3 with TRBJ2-5; TRBD1 matches 9 bases. Losses at the gene ends were 0 bases for V and 4 bases for J; bases not matched to a gene: 6. Germline values: CDR1 LGHNA, CDR2 YSLEER. The length of the CDR3 is 16 residues.

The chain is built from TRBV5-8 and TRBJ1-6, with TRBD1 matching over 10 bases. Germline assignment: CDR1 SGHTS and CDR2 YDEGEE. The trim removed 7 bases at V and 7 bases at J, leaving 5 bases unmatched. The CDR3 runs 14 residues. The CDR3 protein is CASGTGDLNSPLHF. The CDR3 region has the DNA TGTGCCAGCGGGACAGGGGATTTGAATTCACCCCTCCACTTT.

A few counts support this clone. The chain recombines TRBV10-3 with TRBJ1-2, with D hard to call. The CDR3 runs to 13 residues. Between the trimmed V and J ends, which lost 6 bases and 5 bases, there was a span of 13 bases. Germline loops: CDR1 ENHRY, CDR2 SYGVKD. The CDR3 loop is CAISGPGGYGYTF. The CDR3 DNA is TGTGCCATCAGCGGGCCGGGAGGGTATGGCTACACCTTC.

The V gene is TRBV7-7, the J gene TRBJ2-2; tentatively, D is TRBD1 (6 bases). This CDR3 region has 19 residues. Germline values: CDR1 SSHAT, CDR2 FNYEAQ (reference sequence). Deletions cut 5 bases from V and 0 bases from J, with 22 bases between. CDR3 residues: CASSTDPLSTGSNTGELFF. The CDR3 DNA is TGTGCCAGCAGCACTGACCCCCTATCGACAGGATCGAACACCGGGGAGCTGTTTTTT.

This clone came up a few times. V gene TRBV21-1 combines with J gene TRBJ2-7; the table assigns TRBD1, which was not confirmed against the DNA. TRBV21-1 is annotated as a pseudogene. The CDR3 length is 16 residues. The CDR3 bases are TGTGCCAGCAGGCCGGGACAGGGGTTCGTTGGCTACGAGCAGTACTTC. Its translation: CASRPGQGFVGYEQYF.

The CDR3 DNA reads as TGTGCCAGCAGCTTGGCTCCGGGCTACGAGCAGTACTTC. Encoded protein: CASSLAPGYEQYF. The chain is built from TRBV5-4 and TRBJ2-7; no clear D gene. Germline V gene sequence: CDR1 SGHNT, CDR2 YYREEE (reference sequence). V was trimmed by 0 bases and J by 3 bases, leaving 7 bases between them. CDR3 length: 13 residues.

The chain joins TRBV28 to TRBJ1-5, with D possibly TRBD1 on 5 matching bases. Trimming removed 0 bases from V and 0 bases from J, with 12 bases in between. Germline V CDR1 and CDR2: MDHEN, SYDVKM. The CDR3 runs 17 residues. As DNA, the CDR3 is TGTGCCAGCAGTTTATGGCAGACAGTTTATAGCAATCAGCCCCAGCATTTT. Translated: CASSLWQTVYSNQPQHF.

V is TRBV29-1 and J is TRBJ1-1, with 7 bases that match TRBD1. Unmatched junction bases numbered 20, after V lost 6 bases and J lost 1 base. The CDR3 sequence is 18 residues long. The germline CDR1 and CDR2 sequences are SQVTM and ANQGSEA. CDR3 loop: CSVAQGLGDRTSNTEAFF. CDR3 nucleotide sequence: TGCAGCGTAGCACAGGGGCTTGGGGACCGCACCTCGAACACTGAAGCTTTCTTT.

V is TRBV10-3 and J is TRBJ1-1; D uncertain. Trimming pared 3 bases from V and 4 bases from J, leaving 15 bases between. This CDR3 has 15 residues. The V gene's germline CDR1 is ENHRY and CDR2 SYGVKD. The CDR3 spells CAISDSQMRTTEAFF. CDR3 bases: TGTGCCATCAGTGATTCACAGATGCGAACCACTGAAGCTTTCTTT.

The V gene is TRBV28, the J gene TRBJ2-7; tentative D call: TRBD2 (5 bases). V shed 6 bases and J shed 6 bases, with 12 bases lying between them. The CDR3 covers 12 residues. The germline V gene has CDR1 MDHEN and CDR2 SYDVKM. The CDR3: CASRLDFGEQYF. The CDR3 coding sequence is TGTGCCAGCAGGTTGGACTTCGGCGAGCAGTACTTC.

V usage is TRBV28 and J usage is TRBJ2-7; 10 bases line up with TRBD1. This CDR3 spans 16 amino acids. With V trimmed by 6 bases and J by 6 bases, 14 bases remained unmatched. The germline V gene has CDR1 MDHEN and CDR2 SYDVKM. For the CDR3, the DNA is TGTGCCAGCAGCTCCCCCGGGGGGTGGACAGGGGGCGAGCAGTACTTC. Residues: CASSSPGGWTGGEQYF.

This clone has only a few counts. The CDR3: CASSQTGQGNEQYF. The CDR3 DNA reads as TGTGCCAGCAGCCAAACGGGACAGGGCAACGAGCAGTACTTC. V is TRBV5-4 and J is TRBJ2-7; 9 bases fit TRBD1. V shed 4 bases, J shed 5 bases, and the junction held 7 bases outside the gene matches. The CDR3 is 14 residues long. Germline loops: CDR1 SGHNT, CDR2 YYREEE (reference sequence).